This TCR beta chain was sequenced for a study of T cell responses to AZD1222 COVID-19 vaccine. Study findings and constraints: Distributed over spike, vaccine-associated CD4 TCRs predominated at 160-218 and 743-854. The repertoires were collected only after the peak T cell response.

Some clones are missing from TCRdb's copy, which holds only in-frame ones; the method was immunoSEQ multiplex PCR. The sample yields 150,000 or so clones, about 89% seen once. Germline V gives CDR1 KGHDR, CDR2 SFDVKD. Trimming took off 6 bases at V and 1 base at J, with 17 bases between the two ends. The CDR3 covers 17 residues. Second-dose groups at about 4 or about 12 weeks were pooled. With respect to this clone: The target antigen is unknown.

The receptor comes from an adult who received the AZD1222 COVID-19 vaccine. The sequencing here drew on peripheral blood, taken 28 days after the second AZD1222 dose. The rearrangement uses TRBV24-1 and TRBJ2-2; D perhaps matches TRBD1 (6 bases). The CDR3 nucleotides are TGTGCCACCAGTATCTTCCGCGGACAGAGGAACACCGGGGAGCTGTTTTTT. As protein: CATSIFRGQRNTGELFF.